This entry describes one T cell receptor (beta chain). The data derive from a study of blood T cell repertoires in COVID-19. Per germline, CDR1 MNHEY and CDR2 SVGAGI. This CDR3 is built from 13 residues. Trimming at V came to 6 bases and at J to 3 bases, leaving 5 bases not matched to a gene. The repertoire was sequenced with immunoSEQ multiplex PCR; TCRdb's copy has only in-frame clones and lacks some. The data show 9,500 to 11,000 clones, about 89% seen once. Sequencing was carried out using peripheral blood. This chain uses TRBV6-5 with TRBJ2-7; 7 bases align to TRBD1. This TCR came from a human donor in a cohort sampled during active COVID-19. DNA for the CDR3: TGTGCCAGCAGCCGCCGGGACAGCTACGAGCAGTACTTC. This codes for CASSRRDSYEQYF.